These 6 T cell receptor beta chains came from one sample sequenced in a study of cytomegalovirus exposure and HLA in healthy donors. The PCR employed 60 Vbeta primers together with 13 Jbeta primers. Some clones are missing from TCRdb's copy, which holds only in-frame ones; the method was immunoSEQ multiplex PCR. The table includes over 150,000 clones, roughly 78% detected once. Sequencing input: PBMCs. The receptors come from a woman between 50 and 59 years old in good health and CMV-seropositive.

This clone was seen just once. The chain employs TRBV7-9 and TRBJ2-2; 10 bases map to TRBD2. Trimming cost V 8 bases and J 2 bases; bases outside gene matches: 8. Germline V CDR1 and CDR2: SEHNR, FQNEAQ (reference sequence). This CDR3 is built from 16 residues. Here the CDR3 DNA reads TGTGCCAGCCCGGAGCGGGGGGGCCGAAACACCGGGGAGCTGTTTTTT. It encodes CASPERGGRNTGELFF.

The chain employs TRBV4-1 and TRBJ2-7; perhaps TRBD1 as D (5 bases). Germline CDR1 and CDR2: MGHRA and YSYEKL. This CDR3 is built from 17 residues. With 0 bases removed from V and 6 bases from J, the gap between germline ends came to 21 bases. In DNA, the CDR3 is TGCGCCAGCAGCCAAGAAAGTTTGTCAACAGGCTTCGGCGAGCAGTACTTC. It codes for CASSQESLSTGFGEQYF.

CDR3 sequence: CASSLGSETQYF. Here the CDR3 DNA reads TGTGCCAGCAGCTTAGGTTCTGAGACCCAGTACTTC. V usage is TRBV7-9 and J usage is TRBJ2-5; no reliable D call. Germline CDR1 is SEHNR and CDR2 is FQNEAQ (reference sequence). The CDR3 has 12 residues. V dropped 1 base and J dropped 5 bases, with 5 bases sitting between them.

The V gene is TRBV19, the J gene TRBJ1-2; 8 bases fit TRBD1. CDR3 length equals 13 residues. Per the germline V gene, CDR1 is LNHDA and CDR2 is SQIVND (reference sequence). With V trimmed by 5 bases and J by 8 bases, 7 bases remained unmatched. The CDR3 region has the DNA TGTGCCAGTAGTCCCCAGGGGGCTTTCGGCTACACCTTC. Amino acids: CASSPQGAFGYTF.

In nucleotides, the CDR3 is TGTGCCAGCAGCTTAGACAGTAACTCCTACGAGCAGTACTTC. Its protein is CASSLDSNSYEQYF. V gene TRBV7-2 combines with J gene TRBJ2-7, with D unclear. CDR3 size: 14 residues. Trimming took off 1 base at V and 0 bases at J, with 7 bases between the two ends. Looked up from germline, CDR1 is SGHTA and CDR2 is FQGNSA.

For the CDR3, the DNA is TGTGCCAGCATCAACAGGGGGCGAAGTGAAGTTACCGGGGAGCTGTTTTTT. Protein: CASINRGRSEVTGELFF. The rearrangement links TRBV2 to TRBJ2-2; 9 nucleotides match TRBD1. V lost 7 bases to trimming and J lost 5 bases; unmatched junction nucleotides: 14. The CDR3 extends over 17 amino acids. The germline V gene has CDR1 SNHLY and CDR2 FYNNEI. Combining the CDR3 with reference TRBV2 and TRBJ2-2 gives the whole variable domain EPEVTQTPSHQVTQMGQEVILRCVPISNHLYFYWYRQILGQKVEFLVSFYNNEISEKSEIFDDQFSVERPDGSNFTLKIRSTKLEDSAMYFCASINRGRSEVTGELFFGEGSRLTVL.